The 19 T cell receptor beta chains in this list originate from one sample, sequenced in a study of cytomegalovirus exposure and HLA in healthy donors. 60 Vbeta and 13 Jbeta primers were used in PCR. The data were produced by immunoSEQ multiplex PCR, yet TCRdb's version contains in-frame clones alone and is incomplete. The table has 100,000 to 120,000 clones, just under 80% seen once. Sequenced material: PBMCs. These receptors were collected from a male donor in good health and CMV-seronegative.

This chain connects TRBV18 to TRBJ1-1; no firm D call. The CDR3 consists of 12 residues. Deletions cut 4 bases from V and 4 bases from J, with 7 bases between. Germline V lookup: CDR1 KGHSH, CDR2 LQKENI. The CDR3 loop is CASSLRGTEAFF. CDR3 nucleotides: TGTGCCAGCTCACTTCGGGGCACTGAAGCTTTCTTT. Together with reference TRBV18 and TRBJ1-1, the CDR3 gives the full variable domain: NAGVMQNPRHLVRRRGQEARLRCSPMKGHSHVYWYRQLPEEGLKFMVYLQKENIIDESGMPKERFSAEFPKEGPSILRIQQVVRGDSAAYFCASSLRGTEAFFGQGTRLTVV.

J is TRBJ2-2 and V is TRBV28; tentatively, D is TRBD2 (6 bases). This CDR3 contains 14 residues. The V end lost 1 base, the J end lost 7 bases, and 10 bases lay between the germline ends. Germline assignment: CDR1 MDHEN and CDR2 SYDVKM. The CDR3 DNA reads TGTGCCAGCAGTTTATACACCGGGGGCGGGGAGCTGTTTTTT. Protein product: CASSLYTGGGELFF.

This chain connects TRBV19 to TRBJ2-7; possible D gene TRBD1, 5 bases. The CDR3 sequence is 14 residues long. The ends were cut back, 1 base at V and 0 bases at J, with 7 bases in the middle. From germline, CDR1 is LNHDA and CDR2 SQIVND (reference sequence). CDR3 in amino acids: CASSIADTSYEQYF. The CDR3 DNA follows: TGTGCCAGTAGTATAGCGGACACCTCCTACGAGCAGTACTTC.

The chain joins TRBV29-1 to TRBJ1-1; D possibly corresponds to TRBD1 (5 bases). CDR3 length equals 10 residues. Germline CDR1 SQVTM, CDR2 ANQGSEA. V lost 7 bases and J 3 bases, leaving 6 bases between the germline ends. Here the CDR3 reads CSGRDTEAFF. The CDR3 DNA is TGCAGCGGCAGGGACACTGAAGCTTTCTTT.

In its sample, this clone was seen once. CDR3 protein: CASSMGPGQGGNTIYF. The CDR3 nucleotides read TGCGCCAGCAGCATGGGCCCGGGACAGGGGGGAAACACCATATATTTT. The chain recombines TRBV5-1 with TRBJ1-3; 10 bases match TRBD1. Germline V CDR1 and CDR2: SGHRS, YFSETQ. V lost 4 bases and J lost 4; bases outside the gene matches: 8. The CDR3 has 16 amino acids. The full variable domain, rest sourced from reference TRBV5-1 and TRBJ1-3, is KAGVTQTPRYLIKTRGQQVTLSCSPISGHRSVSWYQQTPGQGLQFLFEYFSETQRNKGNFPGRFSGRQFSNSRSEMNVSTLELGDSALYLCASSMGPGQGGNTIYFGEGSWLTVV.

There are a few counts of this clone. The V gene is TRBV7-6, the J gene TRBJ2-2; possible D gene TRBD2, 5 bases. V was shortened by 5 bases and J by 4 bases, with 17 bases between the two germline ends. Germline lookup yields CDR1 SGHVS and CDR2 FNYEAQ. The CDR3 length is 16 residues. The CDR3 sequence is CASSPSVLEGTGELFF. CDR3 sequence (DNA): TGTGCCAGCAGCCCGTCGGTACTAGAGGGCACCGGGGAGCTGTTTTTT.

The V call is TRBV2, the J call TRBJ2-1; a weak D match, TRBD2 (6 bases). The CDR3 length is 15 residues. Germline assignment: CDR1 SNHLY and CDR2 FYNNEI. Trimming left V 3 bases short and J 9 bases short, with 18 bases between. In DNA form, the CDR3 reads TGTGCCAGCAGTGAGGGGGGTGAAGTGGGGCGTGAGCAGTTCTTC. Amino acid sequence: CASSEGGEVGREQFF.

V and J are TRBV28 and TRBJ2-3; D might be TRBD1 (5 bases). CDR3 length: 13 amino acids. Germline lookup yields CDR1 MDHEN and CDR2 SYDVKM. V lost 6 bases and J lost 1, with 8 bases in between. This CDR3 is CASRKGGTDTQYF. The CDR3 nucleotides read TGTGCCAGCAGAAAAGGGGGCACAGATACGCAGTATTTT.

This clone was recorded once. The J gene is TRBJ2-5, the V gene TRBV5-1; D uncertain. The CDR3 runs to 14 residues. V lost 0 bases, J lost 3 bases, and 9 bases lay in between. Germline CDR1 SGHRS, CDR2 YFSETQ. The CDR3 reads CASSLGAGEETQYF. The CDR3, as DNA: TGCGCCAGCAGCTTGGGAGCTGGAGAAGAGACCCAGTACTTC.

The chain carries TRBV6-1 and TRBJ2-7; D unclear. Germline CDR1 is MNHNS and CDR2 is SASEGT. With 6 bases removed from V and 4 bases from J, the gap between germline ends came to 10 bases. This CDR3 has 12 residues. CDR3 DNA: TGTGCCAGCAGGGCGGCATGGTACGAGCAGTACTTC. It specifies CASRAAWYEQYF.

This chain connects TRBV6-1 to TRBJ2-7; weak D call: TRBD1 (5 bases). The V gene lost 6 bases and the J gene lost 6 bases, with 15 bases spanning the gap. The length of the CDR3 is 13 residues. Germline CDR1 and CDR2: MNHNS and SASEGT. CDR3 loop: CASRDMQGSEQYF. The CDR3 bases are TGTGCCAGCAGAGATATGCAGGGATCCGAGCAGTACTTC.

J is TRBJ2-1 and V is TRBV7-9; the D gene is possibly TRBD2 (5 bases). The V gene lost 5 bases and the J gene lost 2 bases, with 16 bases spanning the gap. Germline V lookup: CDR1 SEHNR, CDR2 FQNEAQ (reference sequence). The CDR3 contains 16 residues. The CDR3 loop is CASSPPDSPTYNEQFF. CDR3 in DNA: TGTGCCAGCAGCCCCCCGGACTCGCCAACCTACAATGAGCAGTTCTTC.

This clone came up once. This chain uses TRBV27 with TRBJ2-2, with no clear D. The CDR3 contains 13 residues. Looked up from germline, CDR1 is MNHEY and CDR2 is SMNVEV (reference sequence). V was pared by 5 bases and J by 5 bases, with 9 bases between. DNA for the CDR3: TGTGCCAGCAGTCTCGCGTGGACCGGGGAGCTGTTTTTT. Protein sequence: CASSLAWTGELFF.

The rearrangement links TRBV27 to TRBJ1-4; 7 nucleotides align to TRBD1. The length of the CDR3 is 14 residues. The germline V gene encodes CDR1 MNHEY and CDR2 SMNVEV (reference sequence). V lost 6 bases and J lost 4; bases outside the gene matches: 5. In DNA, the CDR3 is TGTGCCAGCAGCCGGACAGGTCTTAATGAAAAACTGTTTTTT. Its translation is CASSRTGLNEKLFF.

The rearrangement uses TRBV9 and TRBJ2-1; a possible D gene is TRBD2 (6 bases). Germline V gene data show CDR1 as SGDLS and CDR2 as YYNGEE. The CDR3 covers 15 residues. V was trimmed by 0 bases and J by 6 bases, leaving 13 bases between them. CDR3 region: CASSVVAGRPNEQFF. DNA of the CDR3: TGTGCCAGCAGCGTAGTCGCGGGACGCCCCAATGAGCAGTTCTTC. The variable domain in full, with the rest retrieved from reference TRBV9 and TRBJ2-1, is DSGVTQTPKHLITATGQRVTLRCSPRSGDLSVYWYQQSLDQGLQFLIQYYNGEERAKGNILERFSAQQFPDLHSELNLSSLELGDSALYFCASSVVAGRPNEQFFGPGTRLTVL.

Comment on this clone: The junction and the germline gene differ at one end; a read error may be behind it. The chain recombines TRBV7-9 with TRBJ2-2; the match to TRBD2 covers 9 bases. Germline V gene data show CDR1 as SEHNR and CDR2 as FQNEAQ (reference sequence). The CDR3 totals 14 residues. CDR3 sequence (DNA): TGTTCCAGCAGCTTTACTAGCGGGACCGGGGAGCTGTTTTTT. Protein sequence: CSSSFTSGTGELFF.

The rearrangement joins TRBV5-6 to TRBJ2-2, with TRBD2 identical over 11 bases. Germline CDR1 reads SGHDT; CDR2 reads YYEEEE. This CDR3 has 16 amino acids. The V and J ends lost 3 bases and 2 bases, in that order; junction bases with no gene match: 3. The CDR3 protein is CASSSGTSGNTGELFF. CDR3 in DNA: TGTGCCAGCAGCTCTGGGACTAGCGGAAACACCGGGGAGCTGTTTTTT.

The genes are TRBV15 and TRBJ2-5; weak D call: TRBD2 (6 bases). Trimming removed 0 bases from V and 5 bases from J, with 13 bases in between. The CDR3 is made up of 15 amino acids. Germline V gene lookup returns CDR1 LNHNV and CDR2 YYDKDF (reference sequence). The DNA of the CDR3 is TGTGCCACCAGCAGAGATCGGAGGGTCGAGGAGACCCAGTACTTC. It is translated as CATSRDRRVEETQYF.

The CDR3 sequence: CATVALGSWAGNTIYF. The CDR3 bases are TGTGCCACCGTGGCCCTGGGGAGCTGGGCTGGAAACACCATATATTTT. The gene calls are TRBV19 and TRBJ1-3; no definite D call. Germline lookup yields CDR1 LNHDA and CDR2 SQIVND (reference sequence). CDR3 size: 16 residues. Trimming stripped 10 bases from V and 2 bases from J, with 21 bases between.